The 7 T cell receptor beta chains below come from one sample, sequenced in a study of blood T cell repertoires in COVID-19. Clones were sequenced by immunoSEQ multiplex PCR, and TCRdb holds only the in-frame ones, with some missing. The table records approximately 500,000 clones, 80% to 90% of them present only once. The material sequenced was peripheral blood. These receptors came from a man aged 18-30 years with COVID-19, enrolled during active disease.

The chain employs TRBV24-1 and TRBJ1-3; 8 bases match TRBD1. The CDR3 is 17 amino acids. CDR1 and CDR2 from the germline V gene are KGHDR and SFDVKD. Trimming cost V 2 bases and J 4 bases; bases outside gene matches: 9. The CDR3 DNA sequence: TGTGCCACCAGTGATTCGACCATCGGGACAGGAGGAAACACCATATATTTT. It translates to CATSDSTIGTGGNTIYF.

V and J are TRBV3-1 (or the pseudogene TRBV3-2) and TRBJ1-3; D not resolved. The CDR3 has 18 amino acids. Germline CDR1 LGHDT, CDR2 YNNKEL (reference sequence). V was clipped by 1 base and J by 4 bases, with 20 bases between them. CDR3 protein: CASSQGYPLLGSGNTIYF. The CDR3 DNA reads as TGTGCCAGCAGCCAAGGCTACCCTCTACTGGGCTCGGGAAACACCATATATTTT.

The chain recombines TRBV28 with TRBJ2-7, with D perhaps TRBD1 (6 bases). Trimming pared 5 bases from V and 3 bases from J, leaving 17 bases between. The germline gives CDR1 MDHEN, CDR2 SYDVKM. The CDR3 loop spans 15 amino acids. CDR3 bases: TGTGCCAGCAGTCCCCCAGGGGTTTCCGGCTACGAGCAGTACTTC. Residues: CASSPPGVSGYEQYF.

The chain employs TRBV5-5 and TRBJ2-1, with D perhaps matching TRBD2 (5 bases). This CDR3 is 14 amino acids long. V was cut by 0 bases and J by 4 bases, with 8 bases left in between. Germline values: CDR1 SGHKS, CDR2 YYEKEE (reference sequence). CDR3 in amino acids: CASSLADYYNEQFF. The CDR3, as DNA: TGTGCCAGCAGCTTGGCTGACTATTACAATGAGCAGTTCTTC.

This clone occurred a few times. The chain employs TRBV6-5 and TRBJ1-4; no reliable D call. Germline V gives CDR1 MNHEY, CDR2 SVGAGI. The CDR3 runs to 15 residues. V lost 2 bases and J 2 bases, leaving 9 bases between the germline ends. As DNA, the CDR3 is TGTGCCAGCAGTTACACACGTTCTACTAATGAAAAACTGTTTTTT. Residues: CASSYTRSTNEKLFF.

The CDR3 loop reads CATSDGQTDTQYF. The CDR3 nucleotides read TGTGCCACCAGTGATGGACAGACAGATACGCAGTATTTT. This sequence joins TRBV24-1 and TRBJ2-3, with D tentatively TRBD1 (6 bases). The length of the CDR3 is 13 residues. The germline V gene has CDR1 KGHDR and CDR2 SFDVKD. V shed 3 bases and J shed 3 bases, with 6 bases lying between them.

This chain joins TRBV27 and TRBJ2-5, with D possibly matching TRBD2 (5 bases). CDR3 length equals 16 residues. Germline-derived CDR1 and CDR2 are MNHEY and SMNVEV (reference sequence). Trimming stripped 5 bases from V and 3 bases from J, with 19 bases between. CDR3 residues: CASSRLGDGRKETQYF. The CDR3 DNA reads TGTGCCAGCAGTCGACTGGGAGATGGGCGAAAAGAGACCCAGTACTTC.